This TCR beta chain was sequenced in a study of response to subunit inactivated influenza vaccine. There are a few counts of this clonotype. Germline CDR1 SEHNR, CDR2 FQNEAQ (reference sequence). After removal of 3 bases from V and 6 bases from J, the junction contained 11 bases not matched to a gene. The CDR3 consists of 17 residues. TCRdb re-analysed the RT-PCR reads in MiXCR, keeping a single row per CDR3 protein. The table records 150,000 or so distinct CDR3 sequences, roughly 10% of them present only once. The rearrangement joins TRBV7-9 to TRBJ2-5; 12 nucleotides align to TRBD2. The source of this sequence is a man aged 45 to 65 who received an inactivated influenza vaccine. The specimen comprised non-naive T cells sorted from PBMCs, sampled about 40 days after vaccination. Written as DNA, the CDR3 is TGTGCCAGCAGCTTCTCGTCTAGCGGGGGGGCCGGGAAGACCCAGTACTTC. This gives the protein CASSFSSSGGAGKTQYF. The whole variable domain, filled in from reference TRBV7-9 and TRBJ2-5, reads DTGVSQNPRHKITKRGQNVTFRCDPISEHNRLYWYRQTLGQGPEFLTYFQNEAQLEKSRLLSDRFSAERPKGSFSTLEIQRTEQGDSAMYLCASSFSSSGGAGKTQYFGPGTRLLVL.